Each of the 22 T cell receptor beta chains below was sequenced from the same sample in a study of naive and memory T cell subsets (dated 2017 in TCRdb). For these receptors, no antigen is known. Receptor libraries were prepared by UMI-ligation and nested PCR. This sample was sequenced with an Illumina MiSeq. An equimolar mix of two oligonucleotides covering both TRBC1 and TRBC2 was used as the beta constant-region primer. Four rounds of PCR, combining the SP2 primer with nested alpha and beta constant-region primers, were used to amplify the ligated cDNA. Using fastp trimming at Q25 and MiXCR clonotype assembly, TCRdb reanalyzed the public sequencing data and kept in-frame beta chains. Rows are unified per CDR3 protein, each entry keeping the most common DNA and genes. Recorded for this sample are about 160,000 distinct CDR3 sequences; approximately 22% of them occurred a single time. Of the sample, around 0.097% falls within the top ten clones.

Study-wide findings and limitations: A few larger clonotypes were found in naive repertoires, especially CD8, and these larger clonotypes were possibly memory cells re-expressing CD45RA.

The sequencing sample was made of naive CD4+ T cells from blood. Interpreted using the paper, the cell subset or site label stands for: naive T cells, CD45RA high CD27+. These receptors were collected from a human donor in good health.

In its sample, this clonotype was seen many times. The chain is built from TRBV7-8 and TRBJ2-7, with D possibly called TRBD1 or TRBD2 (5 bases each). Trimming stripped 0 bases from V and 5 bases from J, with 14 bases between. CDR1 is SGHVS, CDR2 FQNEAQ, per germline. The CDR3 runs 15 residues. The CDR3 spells CASSLAGAGNDEQYF. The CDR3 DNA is TGTGCCAGCAGCTTAGCCGGGGCCGGGAACGACGAGCAGTACTTC.

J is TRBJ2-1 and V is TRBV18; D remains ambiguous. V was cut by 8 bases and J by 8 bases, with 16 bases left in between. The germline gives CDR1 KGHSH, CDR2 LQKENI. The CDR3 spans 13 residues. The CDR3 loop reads CASRGRLYDEQFF. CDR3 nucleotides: TGTGCCAGCCGTGGCAGGTTGTACGATGAGCAGTTCTTC.

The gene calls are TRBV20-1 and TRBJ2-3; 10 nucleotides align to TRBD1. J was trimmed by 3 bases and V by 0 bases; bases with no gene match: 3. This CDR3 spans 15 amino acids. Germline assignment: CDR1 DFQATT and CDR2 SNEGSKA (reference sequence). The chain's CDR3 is CSARDAGQGTDTQYF. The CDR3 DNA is TGCAGTGCTAGAGACGCGGGACAGGGGACAGATACGCAGTATTTT.

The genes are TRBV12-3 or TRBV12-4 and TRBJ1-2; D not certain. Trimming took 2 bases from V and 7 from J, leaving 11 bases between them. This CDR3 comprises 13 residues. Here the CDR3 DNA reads TGTGCCAGCAGTTTATCCAAGGCCGGTGGCTACACCTTC. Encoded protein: CASSLSKAGGYTF.

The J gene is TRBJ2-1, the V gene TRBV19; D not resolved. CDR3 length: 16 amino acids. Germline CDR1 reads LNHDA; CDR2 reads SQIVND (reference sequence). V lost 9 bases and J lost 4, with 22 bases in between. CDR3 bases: TGTGCCAGAGGTTGCTACATGAGCTCATATTACAATGAGCAGTTCTTC. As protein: CARGCYMSSYYNEQFF. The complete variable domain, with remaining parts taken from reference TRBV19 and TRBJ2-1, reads DGGITQSPKYLFRKEGQNVTLSCEQNLNHDAMYWYRQDPGQGLRLIYYSQIVNDFQKGDIAEGYSVSREKKESFPLTVTSAQKNPTAFYLCARGCYMSSYYNEQFFGPGTRLTVL.

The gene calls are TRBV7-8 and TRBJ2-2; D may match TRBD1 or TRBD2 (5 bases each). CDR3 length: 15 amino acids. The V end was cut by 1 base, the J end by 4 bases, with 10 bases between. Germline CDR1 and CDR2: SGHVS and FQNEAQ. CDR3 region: CASSLVRGPTGELFF. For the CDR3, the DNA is TGTGCCAGCAGCTTAGTTCGGGGACCCACCGGGGAGCTGTTTTTT. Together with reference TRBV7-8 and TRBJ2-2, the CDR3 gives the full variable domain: GAGVSQSPRYKVAKRGQDVALRCDPISGHVSLFWYQQALGQGPEFLTYFQNEAQLDKSGLPSDRFFAERPEGSVSTLKIQRTQQEDSAVYLCASSLVRGPTGELFFGEGSRLTVL.

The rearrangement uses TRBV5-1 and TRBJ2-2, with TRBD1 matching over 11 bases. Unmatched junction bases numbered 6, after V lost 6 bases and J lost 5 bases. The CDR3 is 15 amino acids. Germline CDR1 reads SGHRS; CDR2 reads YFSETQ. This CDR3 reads CASTRTGGFTGELFF. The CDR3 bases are TGCGCCAGCACCCGGACAGGGGGCTTTACCGGGGAGCTGTTTTTT.

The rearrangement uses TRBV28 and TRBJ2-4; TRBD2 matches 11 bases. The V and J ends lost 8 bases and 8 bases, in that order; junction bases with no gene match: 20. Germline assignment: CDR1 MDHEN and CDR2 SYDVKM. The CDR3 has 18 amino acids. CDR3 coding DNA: TGTGCCAGCTCCTCTACCGGGACTAGCGGACTACCTGCATACATTCAGTACTTC. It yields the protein CASSSTGTSGLPAYIQYF.

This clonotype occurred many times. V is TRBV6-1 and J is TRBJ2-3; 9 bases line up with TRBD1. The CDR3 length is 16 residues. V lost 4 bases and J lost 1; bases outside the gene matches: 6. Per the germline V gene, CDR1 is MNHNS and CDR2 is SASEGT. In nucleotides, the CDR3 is TGTGCCAGCAGTGGCCACCGGGACAGGGGCACAGATACGCAGTATTTT. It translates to CASSGHRDRGTDTQYF.

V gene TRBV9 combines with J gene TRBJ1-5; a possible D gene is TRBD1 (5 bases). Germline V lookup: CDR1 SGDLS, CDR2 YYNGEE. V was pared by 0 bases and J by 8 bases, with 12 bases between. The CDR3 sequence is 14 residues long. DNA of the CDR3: TGTGCCAGCAGCGTAGGCGTGGGGGGGGAGCCCCAGCATTTT. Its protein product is CASSVGVGGEPQHF. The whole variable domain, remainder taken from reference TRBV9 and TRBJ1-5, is DSGVTQTPKHLITATGQRVTLRCSPRSGDLSVYWYQQSLDQGLQFLIQYYNGEERAKGNILERFSAQQFPDLHSELNLSSLELGDSALYFCASSVGVGGEPQHFGDGTRLSIL.

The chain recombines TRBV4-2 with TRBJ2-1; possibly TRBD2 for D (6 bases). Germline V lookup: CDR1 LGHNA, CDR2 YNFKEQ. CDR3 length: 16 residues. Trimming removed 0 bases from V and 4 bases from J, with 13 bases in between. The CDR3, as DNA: TGTGCCAGCAGCCAAGATGGGAGCGGGTCTTACAATGAGCAGTTCTTC. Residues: CASSQDGSGSYNEQFF.

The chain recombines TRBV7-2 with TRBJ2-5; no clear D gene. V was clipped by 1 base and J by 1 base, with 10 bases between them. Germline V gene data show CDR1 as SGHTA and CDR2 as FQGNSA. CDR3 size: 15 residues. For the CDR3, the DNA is TGTGCCAGCAGCTTAGTGTCCCAGCTCCAAGAGACCCAGTACTTC. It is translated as CASSLVSQLQETQYF.

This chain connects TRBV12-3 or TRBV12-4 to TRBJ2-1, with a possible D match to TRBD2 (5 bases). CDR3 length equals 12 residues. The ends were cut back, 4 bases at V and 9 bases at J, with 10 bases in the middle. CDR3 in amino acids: CASSSQRTEQFF. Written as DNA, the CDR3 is TGTGCCAGCAGTTCCCAGCGGACTGAGCAGTTCTTC.

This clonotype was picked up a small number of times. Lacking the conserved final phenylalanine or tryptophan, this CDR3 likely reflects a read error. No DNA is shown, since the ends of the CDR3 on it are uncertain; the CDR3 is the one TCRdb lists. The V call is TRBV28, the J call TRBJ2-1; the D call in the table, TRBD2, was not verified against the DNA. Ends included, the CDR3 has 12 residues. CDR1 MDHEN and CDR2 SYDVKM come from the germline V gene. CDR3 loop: CASSSPPGLVLV.

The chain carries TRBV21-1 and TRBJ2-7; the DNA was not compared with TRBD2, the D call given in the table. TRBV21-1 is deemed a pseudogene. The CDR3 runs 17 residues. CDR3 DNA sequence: TGTGCCAGCAGCAAAGAGACCCGGGACAGGGCTTCCTACGAGCAGTACTTC. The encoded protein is CASSKETRDRASYEQYF.

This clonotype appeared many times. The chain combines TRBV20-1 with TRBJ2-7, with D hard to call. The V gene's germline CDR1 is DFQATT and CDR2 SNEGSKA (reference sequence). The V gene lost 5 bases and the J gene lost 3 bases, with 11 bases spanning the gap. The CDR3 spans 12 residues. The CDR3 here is CSARRLGYEQYF. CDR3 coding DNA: TGCAGTGCTCGTCGGCTTGGCTACGAGCAGTACTTC.

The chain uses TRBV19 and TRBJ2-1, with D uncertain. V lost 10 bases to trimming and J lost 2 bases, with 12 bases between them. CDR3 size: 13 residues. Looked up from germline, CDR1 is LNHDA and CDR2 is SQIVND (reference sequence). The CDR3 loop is CATSWGPYNEQFF. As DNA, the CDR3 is TGTGCCACGAGCTGGGGTCCCTACAATGAGCAGTTCTTC.

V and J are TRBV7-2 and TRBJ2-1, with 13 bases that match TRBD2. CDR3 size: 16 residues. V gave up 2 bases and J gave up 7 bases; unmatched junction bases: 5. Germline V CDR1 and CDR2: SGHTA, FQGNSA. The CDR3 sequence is CASSLWMTSGRNEQFF. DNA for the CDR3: TGTGCCAGCAGCTTATGGATGACTAGCGGGAGGAATGAGCAGTTCTTC.

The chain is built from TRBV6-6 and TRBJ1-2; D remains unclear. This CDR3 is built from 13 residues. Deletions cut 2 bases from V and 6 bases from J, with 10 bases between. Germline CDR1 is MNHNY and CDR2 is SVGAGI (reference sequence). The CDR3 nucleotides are TGTGCCAGCAGTTACAGGGCCGTAGATGGCTACACCTTC. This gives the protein CASSYRAVDGYTF.

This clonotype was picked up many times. The CDR3 is CASSEWAGDPSYNEQFF. The CDR3 bases are TGTGCCAGCAGTGAATGGGCGGGGGACCCTTCCTACAATGAGCAGTTCTTC. The chain is built from TRBV25-1 and TRBJ2-1; 7 positions agree with TRBD2. This CDR3 has 17 amino acids. Trimming cost V 1 base and J 1 base; bases outside gene matches: 7. The germline V gene encodes CDR1 MGHDK and CDR2 SYGVNS.

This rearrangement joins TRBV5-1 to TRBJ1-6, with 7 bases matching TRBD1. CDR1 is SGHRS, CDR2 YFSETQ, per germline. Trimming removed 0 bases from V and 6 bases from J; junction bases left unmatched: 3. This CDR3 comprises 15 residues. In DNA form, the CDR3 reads TGCGCCAGCAGCTTGGCAGGGGGTCTTAATTCACCCCTCCACTTT. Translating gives CASSLAGGLNSPLHF.

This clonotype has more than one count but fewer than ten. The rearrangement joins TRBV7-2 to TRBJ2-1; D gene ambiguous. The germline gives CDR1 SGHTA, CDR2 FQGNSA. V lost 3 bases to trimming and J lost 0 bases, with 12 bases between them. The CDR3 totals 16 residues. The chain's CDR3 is CASSFVRLRSYNEQFF. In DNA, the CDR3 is TGTGCCAGCAGCTTCGTGCGATTGCGCTCCTACAATGAGCAGTTCTTC.